This T cell receptor (beta chain) appears in the sequencing data of a study of blood T cell repertoires in COVID-19. In the study overall: Samples taken during acute and convalescent COVID-19 were collected in the United States, Italy and Spain. PBMCs, B-cell-depleted T cells, or T cells provided the cDNA or gDNA that made up the material.

The CDR3 has 10 amino acids. Per the germline V gene, CDR1 is SEHNR and CDR2 is FQNEAQ (reference sequence). Per the authors' pipeline: Amplification with reference gene primers provided the estimates of nucleated cell counts. Measured with immunoSEQ multiplex PCR; TCRdb has only the in-frame clones, and not every one. From that table come the V and J calls and clone size; the DNA was used to work out D and trimming. The data show roughly 130,000 clones, approximately 87% seen once. V is TRBV7-9 and J is TRBJ2-1, with unresolved D. The sequenced material came from peripheral blood. The TCR was taken from a woman aged 55 to 70 with acute or convalescent COVID-19. In DNA, the CDR3 is TGTGCAGTTACTTCAGGTGAGCAGTTCTTC. Its translation is CAVTSGEQFF.